The T cell receptor (beta chain) under discussion was sequenced for a study of blood T cell repertoires in COVID-19. On the study more broadly: Collection of acute and convalescent COVID-19 samples took place in the United States, Italy and Spain.

In the original processing: From reference gene primer amplification, estimates of nucleated cell counts were derived. Here immunoSEQ multiplex PCR was the method, and the copy in TCRdb shows in-frame clones only, minus some. V, J and clone size were drawn from that table, and D and trimming were deduced from the DNA. The repertoire holds 120,000 or so clones, with approximately 86% as singletons. This clone has a handful of counts. This CDR3 region has 15 residues. Per germline, CDR1 SNHLY and CDR2 FYNNEI. V trimming: 7 bases; J trimming: 0 bases; junction bases outside the gene matches: 6. The V gene is TRBV2, the J gene TRBJ1-5; 7 nucleotides line up with TRBD1. This sequence originates from a human donor in a cohort sampled during active COVID-19. Sample: peripheral blood. DNA of the CDR3: TGTGCCAGCAAGGGGGACAGAAATAGCAATCAGCCCCAGCATTTT. Its translation is CASKGDRNSNQPQHF.